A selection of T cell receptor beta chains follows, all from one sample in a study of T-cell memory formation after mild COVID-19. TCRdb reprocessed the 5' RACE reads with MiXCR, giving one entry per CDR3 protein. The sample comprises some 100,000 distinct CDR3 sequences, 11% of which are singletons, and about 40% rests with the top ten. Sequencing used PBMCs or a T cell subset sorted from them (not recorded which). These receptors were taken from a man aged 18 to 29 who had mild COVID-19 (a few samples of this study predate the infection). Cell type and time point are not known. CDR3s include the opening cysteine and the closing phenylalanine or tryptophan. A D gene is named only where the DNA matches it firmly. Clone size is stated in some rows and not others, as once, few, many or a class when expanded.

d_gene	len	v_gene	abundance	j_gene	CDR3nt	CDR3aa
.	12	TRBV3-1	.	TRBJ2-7	TGTGCCAGCAGCCAAGGTACCTACGAGCAGTACTTC	CASSQGTYEQYF
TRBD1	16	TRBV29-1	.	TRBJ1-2	TGCAGCGTTGCAGGCCAAACCGGGACAGGCCACTATGGCTACACCTTC	CSVAGQTGTGHYGYTF
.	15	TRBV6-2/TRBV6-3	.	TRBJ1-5	TGTGCCAGCAGTTTTACCGGGAGGCCAGATCAGCCCCAGCATTTT	CASSFTGRPDQPQHF
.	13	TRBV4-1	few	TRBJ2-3	TGCGCCAGCAGCCGCGCCTCGGAGGATACGCAGTATTTT	CASSRASEDTQYF
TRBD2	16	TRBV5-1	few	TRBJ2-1	TGCGCCAGCAGCCCTGACTTGGCGGGGGAGGGGAATGAGCAGTTCTTC	CASSPDLAGEGNEQFF
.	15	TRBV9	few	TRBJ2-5	TGTGCCAGCAGCGTAGCAGGACAAGTAATTGAGACCCAGTACTTC	CASSVAGQVIETQYF
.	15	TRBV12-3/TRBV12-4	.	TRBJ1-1	TGTGCCAGCAGTAAAACAAGCATCGGGGGCACTGAAGCTTTCTTT	CASSKTSIGGTEAFF
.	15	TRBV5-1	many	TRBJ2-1	TGCGCCAGCAGCTTGGTATATGGGGGATACGCTGAGCAGTTCTTC	CASSLVYGGYAEQFF
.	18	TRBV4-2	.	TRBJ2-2	TGTGCCAGCAGCCAAAGGGATTCCCCCCGCATGGACACCGGGGAGCTGTTTTTT	CASSQRDSPRMDTGELFF
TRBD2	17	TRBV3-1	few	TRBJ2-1	TGTGCCAGCAGCCAAGAGGGTAGCGGGGTTTCCTACAATGAGCAGTTCTTC	CASSQEGSGVSYNEQFF
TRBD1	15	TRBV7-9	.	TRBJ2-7	TGTGCCAGCAGCTCACCGGGACAGGGCTCCTACGAGCAGTACTTC	CASSSPGQGSYEQYF
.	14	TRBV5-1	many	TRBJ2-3	TGCGCCAGCAGCTTGGTGGGGCCCGAAGATACGCAGTATTTT	CASSLVGPEDTQYF
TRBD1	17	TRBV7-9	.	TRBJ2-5	TGTGCCAGCAGCTTCCTACTCGGGACAGGAAACGAAGAGACCCAGTACTTC	CASSFLLGTGNEETQYF
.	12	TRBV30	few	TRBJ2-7	TGTGCCTGGAGTGTCATCGGGTACGAGCAGTACTTC	CAWSVIGYEQYF
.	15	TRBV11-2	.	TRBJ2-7	TGTGCCAGCAGCCCGCTGGCAATTGGAGGGTACGAGCAGTACTTC	CASSPLAIGGYEQYF
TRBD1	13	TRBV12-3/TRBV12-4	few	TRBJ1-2	TGTGCCAGCAGTCCGACAGGGCCTCTGGGCTACACCTTC	CASSPTGPLGYTF
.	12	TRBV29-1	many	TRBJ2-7	TGCAGCGTTGCTGGGGACTCCTACGAGCAGTACTTC	CSVAGDSYEQYF
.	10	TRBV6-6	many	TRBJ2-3	TGTGCCACTCGATCAGATACGCAGTATTTT	CATRSDTQYF
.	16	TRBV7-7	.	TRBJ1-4	TGTGCTAGCAGCCTAAACCCCGACAGGCCCAATGAAAAACTGTTTTTT	CASSLNPDRPNEKLFF
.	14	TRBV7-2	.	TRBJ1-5	TGTGCCAGCAGCTTCGGGACTTGGGGTCAGCCCCAGCATTTT	CASSFGTWGQPQHF
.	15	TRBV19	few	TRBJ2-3	TGTGCCAGTAGTATATGGGGGGCATCTGCGGATACGCAGTATTTT	CASSIWGASADTQYF
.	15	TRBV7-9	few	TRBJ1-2	TGTGCCAGCAGCTTAGGGACGGTCCATAACTATGGCTACACCTTC	CASSLGTVHNYGYTF
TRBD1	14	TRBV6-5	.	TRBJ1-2	TGTGCCAGCAGTTACGGGACAGGGATTGATGGCTACACCTTC	CASSYGTGIDGYTF
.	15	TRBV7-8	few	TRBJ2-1	TGTGCCAGCAGCTTACGCAGGACCTCCTACAATGAGCAGTTCTTC	CASSLRRTSYNEQFF
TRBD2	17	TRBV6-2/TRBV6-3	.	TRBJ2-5	TGTGCCAGCAGAACAGGACTAGCGGACTCGGGAGGAGAGACCCAGTACTTC	CASRTGLADSGGETQYF
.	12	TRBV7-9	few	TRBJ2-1	TGTGCCAGCAGCCCAAGGGAGTCTGAGCAGTTCTTC	CASSPRESEQFF
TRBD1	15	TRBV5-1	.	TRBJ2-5	TGCGCCAGCAGCTCCGCGACAGGGGCGGGGGAGACCCAGTACTTC	CASSSATGAGETQYF
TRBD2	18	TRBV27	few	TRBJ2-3	TGTGCCAGCAGTTTATCCGGGACTAGCGGGCTGGACAGGGATACGCAGTATTTT	CASSLSGTSGLDRDTQYF
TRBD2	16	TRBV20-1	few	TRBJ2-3	TGCAGTGCTAGGACACCCCTAGCGGGGCACACAGATACGCAGTATTTT	CSARTPLAGHTDTQYF
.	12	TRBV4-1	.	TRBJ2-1	TGCGCCAGCAGTCAAACGGACTATGAGCAGTTCTTC	CASSQTDYEQFF
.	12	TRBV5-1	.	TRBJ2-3	TGCGCCAGCAGCTTCACCACAGATACGCAGTATTTT	CASSFTTDTQYF
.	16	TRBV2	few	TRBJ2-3	TGTGCCAGCAGTGTACTAGGGCGGTGGAACACAGATACGCAGTATTTT	CASSVLGRWNTDTQYF
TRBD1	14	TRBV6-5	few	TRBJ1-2	TGTGCCAGCAGTTACGGGGCAGGGGGAGATGGCTACACCTTC	CASSYGAGGDGYTF
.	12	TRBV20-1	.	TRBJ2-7	TGCAGTGCTAGACCAGTGGTCTACGAGCAGTACTTC	CSARPVVYEQYF
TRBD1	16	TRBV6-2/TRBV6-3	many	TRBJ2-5	TGTGCCAGCAGTCGGAACAGGGGACCGTACCAAGAGACCCAGTACTTC	CASSRNRGPYQETQYF
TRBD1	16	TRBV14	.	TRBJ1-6	TGTGCCAGCAGCGAGGTCGGACAGGCTCTGATTTCACCCCTCCACTTT	CASSEVGQALISPLHF
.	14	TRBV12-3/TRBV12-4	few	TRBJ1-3	TGTGCCAGCAGTTTTGCAGGTAGAGGAAACACCATATATTTT	CASSFAGRGNTIYF
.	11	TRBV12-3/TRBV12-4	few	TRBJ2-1	TGTGCCAGCAGTACGAACAATGAGCAGTTCTTC	CASSTNNEQFF
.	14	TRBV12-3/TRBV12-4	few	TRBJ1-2	TGTGCCAGCAGGACAACCGGCTCAAACTATGGCTACACCTTC	CASRTTGSNYGYTF